Following are 8 T cell receptor beta chains from one sample sequenced in a study of brain T cells in children with intractable seizures. Specified time point: blood from clinic visit 5 months post-surgery; TSC patient then seizure free. TCRdb keeps only in-frame clones here, not all; method: immunoSEQ multiplex PCR. Of about 340,000 clones listed, more than 85% are singletons. The source material was peripheral blood, sampled 4 to 6 months after surgery. These receptors were collected from a boy under two years old with tuberous sclerosis and intractable seizures.

V and J are TRBV7-3 and TRBJ2-1; D is possibly TRBD2 (5 bases). V lost 5 bases, J lost 4 bases, and 15 bases lay in between. Germline-derived CDR1 and CDR2 are SGHTA and FQGTGA. The CDR3 contains 15 residues. DNA of the CDR3: TGTGCCAGCAGCCCCTGGGATCGGGATTACAATGAGCAGTTCTTC. Amino acids: CASSPWDRDYNEQFF.

The chain links TRBV7-8 to TRBJ2-7; D ambiguous. Germline-derived CDR1 and CDR2 are SGHVS and FQNEAQ. Deletions cut 1 base from V and 0 bases from J, with 7 bases between. The CDR3 loop spans 14 amino acids. CDR3: CASSLGVYSYEQYF. In DNA form, the CDR3 reads TGTGCCAGCAGCTTAGGAGTATACTCCTACGAGCAGTACTTC.

The chain recombines TRBV13 with TRBJ1-2; possible D gene TRBD1, 6 bases. CDR3 size: 16 residues. Trimming took off 1 base at V and 7 bases at J, with 19 bases between the two ends. Germline lookup yields CDR1 PRHDT and CDR2 FYEKMQ (reference sequence). This CDR3 is CASSLDPLGDTRGYTF. The DNA for the CDR3 is TGTGCCAGCAGCTTAGATCCTTTGGGGGACACTCGTGGCTACACCTTC.

The CDR3 is CASSLQGYQETQYF. CDR3 DNA: TGCGCCAGCAGCTTACAGGGATACCAAGAGACCCAGTACTTC. The rearrangement joins TRBV5-1 to TRBJ2-5; tentatively, D is TRBD1 (6 bases). Germline assignment: CDR1 SGHRS and CDR2 YFSETQ. V lost 2 bases and J lost 0, with 8 bases in between. This CDR3 region has 14 residues.

The chain joins TRBV6-5 to TRBJ1-1, with a possible D match to TRBD1 (6 bases). This CDR3 has 14 residues. The V end lost 7 bases, the J end lost 3 bases, and 15 bases lay between the germline ends. Germline CDR1 reads MNHEY; CDR2 reads SVGAGI. The DNA for the CDR3 is TGTGCCAGCACGAGTCCAACAGGGCACACTGAAGCTTTCTTT. Residues: CASTSPTGHTEAFF.

V gene TRBV19 combines with J gene TRBJ2-7; TRBD1 might be the D (5 bases). Germline CDR1 and CDR2: LNHDA and SQIVND (reference sequence). CDR3 size: 14 residues. V lost 3 bases and J lost 3, with 12 bases in between. This CDR3 is CASSILPDSYEQYF. CDR3 in DNA: TGTGCCAGTAGTATCCTTCCCGACAGCTACGAGCAGTACTTC.

This rearrangement joins TRBV10-2 to TRBJ2-6, with 11 nucleotides matching TRBD2. The CDR3 loop spans 18 amino acids. The V and J ends lost 7 bases and 0 bases, in that order; junction bases with no gene match: 8. Per germline, CDR1 WSHSY and CDR2 SAAADI. CDR3 sequence: CASNPGLAGDSGANVLTF. DNA for the CDR3: TGCGCCAGCAATCCAGGACTAGCGGGTGACTCTGGGGCCAACGTCCTGACTTTC.

V usage is TRBV11-2 and J usage is TRBJ2-1, with 9 bases that match TRBD1. From germline, CDR1 is SGHAT and CDR2 FQNNGV. Losses at the gene ends were 3 bases for V and 4 bases for J; bases not matched to a gene: 4. The CDR3 totals 15 residues. The CDR3: CASSFIGTGYNEQFF. CDR3 DNA sequence: TGTGCCAGCAGCTTTATCGGGACAGGGTACAATGAGCAGTTCTTC.